Listed below are T cell receptor beta chains from one sample, sequenced in a study of Ad26.COV2.S vaccination and SARS-CoV-2 variants. The protocol was immunoSEQ multiplex PCR, while the TCRdb copy is restricted to in-frame clones and leaves out a portion. The profile covers 430,000 or so clones, with around nine tenths appearing a single time and 12% taken by the ten largest. The starting material was peripheral blood, obtained in a trial of Ad26.COV2.S vaccine versus placebo. Source of these receptors: a person between 18 and 65 years old who received the Ad26.COV2.S COVID-19 vaccine or a placebo. Each CDR3 is given with its conserved first and last residue. The order of the fields is D gene, J gene, clone size, V gene, CDR3 protein, CDR3 DNA. A D gene is named only where the DNA matches it firmly. Not all rows give a size; the values are once, few, many and, for expanded clones, a class.

>NA|TRBJ1-5|NA|TRBV2
CASSDRANQPQHF
TGTGCCAGCAGTGACCGAGCCAATCAGCCCCAGCATTTT
>NA|TRBJ1-4|NA|TRBV28
CASSLPGDSEKLFF
TGTGCCAGCAGTTTACCAGGCGACAGTGAAAAACTGTTTTTT
>TRBD1|TRBJ2-5|NA|TRBV4-2
CASSQDGQAQETQYF
TGTGCCAGCAGCCAAGACGGACAGGCACAAGAGACCCAGTACTTC
>NA|TRBJ1-1|NA|TRBV12-5
CASGFSLLVPEAFF
TGTGCTAGTGGTTTTTCGCTTCTCGTCCCTGAAGCTTTCTTT
>TRBD2|TRBJ2-1|NA|TRBV5-4
CASSLEGSPSGVYNEQFF
TGTGCCAGCAGCTTGGAAGGGTCGCCTAGCGGGGTCTACAATGAGCAGTTCTTC
>NA|TRBJ1-2|once|TRBV3-1/TRBV3-2
CASSQDTGNGYTF
TGTGCCAGCAGCCAAGATACAGGGAATGGCTACACCTTC
>NA|TRBJ1-5|NA|TRBV15
CATSRTPGEGQPQHF
TGTGCCACCAGCAGGACCCCAGGGGAAGGTCAGCCCCAGCATTTT
>NA|TRBJ2-7|NA|TRBV19
CASTLLAESYEQYF
TGTGCCAGTACCCTCCTGGCAGAGTCCTACGAGCAGTACTTC
>NA|TRBJ2-1|NA|TRBV10-3
CAISDRGHLNNEQFF
TGTGCCATCAGTGACAGGGGACACTTAAACAATGAGCAGTTCTTC
>NA|TRBJ2-6|NA|TRBV9
CASSVGWGVGTSGANVLTF
TGTGCCAGCAGCGTAGGTTGGGGGGTAGGGACCTCTGGGGCCAACGTCCTGACTTTC
>NA|TRBJ2-2|NA|TRBV21-1
CASPFPGTGVTGELFF
TGTGCCAGCCCTTTTCCCGGGACAGGGGTCACCGGGGAGCTGTTTTTT
>NA|TRBJ1-5|once|TRBV24-1
CATSAGEHQPQHF
TGTGCCACCAGTGCCGGGGAGCATCAGCCCCAGCATTTT
>NA|TRBJ2-5|NA|TRBV5-1
CASSLGTGVGETQYF
TGCGCCAGCAGCTTGGGTACGGGTGTCGGAGAGACCCAGTACTTC
>TRBD2|TRBJ2-3|NA|TRBV28
CASSLNGLAELLLGSDTQYF
TGTGCCAGCAGTTTAAACGGCCTAGCGGAGCTTTTACTAGGGTCAGATACGCAGTATTTT
>NA|TRBJ2-7|NA|TRBV4-1
CASSSTADNAYEQYF
TGCGCCAGCAGCTCCACGGCGGACAACGCCTACGAGCAGTACTTC
>NA|TRBJ1-2|NA|TRBV5-1
CASSTDMNYGYTF
TGCGCCAGCAGCACGGACATGAACTATGGCTACACCTTC
>NA|TRBJ1-1|NA|TRBV30
CAWITGPVGTEAFF
TGTGCCTGGATAACCGGTCCCGTCGGCACTGAAGCTTTCTTT
>NA|TRBJ2-3|NA|TRBV30
CAWSSPTGISTDTQYF
TGTGCCTGGAGTTCCCCGACAGGCATAAGCACAGATACGCAGTATTTT
>NA|TRBJ1-5|once|TRBV6-5
CASSSGMGSNQPQHF
TGTGCCAGCAGTTCCGGGATGGGTAGCAATCAGCCCCAGCATTTT
>NA|TRBJ1-3|once|TRBV6-5
CASSTETGNTIYF
TGTGCCAGTTCCACAGAGACTGGAAACACCATATATTTT
>TRBD2|TRBJ2-1|NA|TRBV4-1
CASSRQTSGANYNEQFF
TGCGCCAGCAGCCGACAAACTAGCGGAGCAAACTACAATGAGCAGTTCTTC
>NA|TRBJ1-3|NA|TRBV27
CASSLGGFGNTIYF
TGTGCCAGCAGTTTAGGAGGGTTTGGAAACACCATATATTTT
>NA|TRBJ2-7|NA|TRBV19
CASSAGASYEQYF
TGTGCCAGTAGTGCAGGGGCGTCCTACGAGCAGTACTTC
>NA|TRBJ2-2|NA|TRBV7-8
CASSARPGGPYTGELFF
TGTGCCAGCAGCGCACGCCCCGGGGGGCCTTACACCGGGGAGCTGTTTTTT
>TRBD2|TRBJ2-7|NA|TRBV27
CASHPGGDYEQYF
TGTGCCAGCCACCCCGGGGGGGACTACGAGCAGTACTTC
>TRBD2|TRBJ2-5|NA|TRBV19
CASNQRGDETQYF
TGTGCCAGTAACCAACGGGGGGATGAGACCCAGTACTTC
>NA|TRBJ2-7|NA|TRBV7-2
CASSLISSSYEQYF
TGTGCCAGCAGCTTAATTAGCAGTTCATACGAGCAGTACTTC
>NA|TRBJ2-1|once|TRBV6-5
CASSAEGYNEQFF
TGTGCCAGCTCAGCGGAGGGCTACAATGAGCAGTTCTTC
>NA|TRBJ1-6|NA|TRBV6-5
CAGEISSYNSPLHF
TGTGCAGGGGAAATAAGCTCCTATAATTCACCCCTCCACTTT
>NA|TRBJ2-7|NA|TRBV7-9
CASSTSPSYEQYF
TGTGCCAGCAGCACCTCCCCCTCCTACGAGCAGTACTTC
>NA|TRBJ1-2|NA|TRBV27
CASSLSSGYGYTF
TGTGCCAGCAGTTTATCATCCGGCTATGGCTACACCTTC
>NA|TRBJ2-2|NA|TRBV19
CASRWGRGRTGELFF
TGTGCCAGTAGGTGGGGACGGGGGCGAACCGGGGAGCTGTTTTTT
>TRBD2|TRBJ2-5|NA|TRBV5-6
CASSFTSGRLAGETQYF
TGTGCCAGCAGCTTTACTAGCGGGAGACTCGCGGGAGAGACCCAGTACTTC
>TRBD2|TRBJ2-7|NA|TRBV6-1
CASSGTRASEIVYEQYF
TGTGCCAGCAGTGGGACTAGAGCTTCTGAAATAGTCTACGAGCAGTACTTC
>TRBD2|TRBJ2-3|NA|TRBV5-5
CASSPTSGRGRTQYF
TGTGCCAGCAGCCCGACTAGCGGGCGGGGAAGAACGCAGTATTTT
>NA|TRBJ2-5|NA|TRBV29-1
CSVELRGGGETQYF
TGCAGCGTTGAATTGAGAGGGGGGGGAGAGACCCAGTACTTC
>TRBD1|TRBJ1-3|NA|TRBV19
CASSVPGGFGNTIYF
TGTGCCAGTAGTGTCCCAGGGGGCTTTGGAAACACCATATATTTT
>TRBD1|TRBJ1-5|few|TRBV6-5
CASRPGTGNQPQHF
TGTGCCAGCAGACCCGGGACAGGGAATCAGCCCCAGCATTTT
>TRBD1|TRBJ2-7|NA|TRBV2
CASSGTGGYEQYF
TGTGCCAGCAGTGGGACAGGGGGATACGAGCAGTACTTC
>NA|TRBJ2-6|NA|TRBV9
CASSVPDRPRSGANVLTF
TGTGCCAGCAGCGTACCTGACAGGCCACGCTCTGGGGCCAACGTCCTGACTTTC
>NA|TRBJ2-7|NA|TRBV4-3
CASSQDRTEPYEQYF
TGCGCCAGCAGCCAAGATCGGACGGAGCCCTACGAGCAGTACTTC
>NA|TRBJ2-7|NA|TRBV5-6
CASSWQGGSSYEQYF
TGTGCCAGCAGCTGGCAGGGGGGTAGCTCCTACGAGCAGTACTTC
>TRBD2|TRBJ2-1|NA|TRBV7-2
CASSSSPGTSVYNEQFF
TGTGCCAGCAGCTCTTCGCCCGGGACTAGCGTCTACAATGAGCAGTTCTTC
>TRBD2|TRBJ2-2|NA|TRBV5-4
CASSAFGTSGNTGELFF
TGTGCCAGCAGCGCCTTTGGGACTAGCGGGAACACCGGGGAGCTGTTTTTT
>NA|TRBJ1-2|NA|TRBV12-3/TRBV12-4
CASRHRVGYTF
TGTGCCAGCAGGCACAGGGTCGGCTACACCTTC
>TRBD1|TRBJ2-2|NA|TRBV19
CASSIQTRGQGTGELFF
TGTGCCAGTAGTATTCAGACCAGGGGGCAGGGCACCGGGGAGCTGTTTTTT
>TRBD2|TRBJ2-3|NA|TRBV10-3
CAISLAGTDTQYF
TGTGCCATCTCTCTAGCGGGCACAGATACGCAGTATTTT
>NA|TRBJ1-3|NA|TRBV7-8
CASSLSRSGNTIYF
TGTGCCAGCAGCTTATCACGTTCTGGAAACACCATATATTTT
>NA|TRBJ1-1|NA|TRBV5-4
CASSSRRGGTEAFF
TGTGCCAGCAGCTCCCGACGGGGCGGCACTGAAGCTTTCTTT